A single sample gave rise to the 25 T cell receptor beta chains below, sequenced in a study of CD8 T cells in ankylosing spondylitis. Via MiXCR, TCRdb re-called the 5' RACE reads, giving one row per CDR3 protein. Of some 130,000 distinct CDR3 sequences in the sample, 17% were seen once. Study-wide results and limits: Made up of roughly 8 highly homologous variants, a TCR beta motif appeared characteristic of ankylosing spondylitis blood.

Their cognate antigens are unknown. The specimen was blood, either unsorted or a sorted T cell fraction (not recorded which). These receptors were taken from a male donor with ankylosing spondylitis.

A few counts support this clonotype. V usage is TRBV15 and J usage is TRBJ1-2; D uncertain. There are 12 residues in the CDR3. Trimming left V 4 bases short and J 4 bases short, with 7 bases between. Per the germline V gene, CDR1 is LNHNV and CDR2 is YYDKDF (reference sequence). The CDR3 nucleotides are TGTGCCACCAGCATGGACGTCTATGGCTACACCTTC. Protein: CATSMDVYGYTF.

J is TRBJ2-7 and V is TRBV4-1; 8 nucleotides line up with TRBD2. CDR1 and CDR2 (germline): MGHRA, YSYEKL. V shed 2 bases, J shed 0 bases, and the junction held 9 bases outside the gene matches. The CDR3 has 17 amino acids. The CDR3 here is CASSQHPAGTSSYEQYF. The CDR3, as DNA: TGCGCCAGCAGCCAACATCCCGCCGGGACTAGCTCCTACGAGCAGTACTTC.

This clonotype has a handful of counts. In DNA form, the CDR3 reads TGTGCCAGCAGCGAGGCGGGGTATATCGAGCAGTACTTC. It specifies CASSEAGYIEQYF. V is TRBV3-1 and J is TRBJ2-7, with D tentatively TRBD2 (6 bases). CDR1 is LGHDT and CDR2 is YNNKEL in the germline V gene (reference sequence). The CDR3 length is 13 residues. Trimming shortened V by 5 bases and J by 6 bases, and 14 bases separated the two germline ends.

Turning to this clonotype: A much bigger clone sits one base away, suggesting this may be a read error. The rearrangement links TRBV7-8 to TRBJ2-1, with D perhaps TRBD1 (6 bases). The CDR3 has 15 residues. Per the germline V gene, CDR1 is SGHVS and CDR2 is FQNEAQ. The V end lost 1 base, the J end lost 6 bases, and 13 bases lay between the germline ends. The DNA for the CDR3 is TGTGCCAGCAGCTTAGAACAGGGATATTGCAATGAGCAGTTCTTC. It translates to CASSLEQGYCNEQFF.

This clonotype showed up just a few times. V and J are TRBV13 and TRBJ2-1; D possibly corresponds to TRBD2 (6 bases). The CDR3 totals 14 residues. V lost 4 bases and J 4 bases, leaving 11 bases between the germline ends. CDR1 and CDR2 from the germline V gene are PRHDT and FYEKMQ (reference sequence). The DNA for the CDR3 is TGTGCCAGCAGCTCAGGACGGGAGTACAATGAGCAGTTCTTC. As protein: CASSSGREYNEQFF.

The J gene is TRBJ2-7, the V gene TRBV20-1, with D uncertain. This CDR3 comprises 12 residues. Germline CDR1 reads DFQATT; CDR2 reads SNEGSKA (reference sequence). V was pared by 1 base and J by 4 bases, with 8 bases between. The CDR3 here is CSARGGWYEQYF. CDR3 DNA sequence: TGCAGTGCTAGAGGAGGCTGGTACGAGCAGTACTTC.

This clonotype has a handful of counts. Germline is not matched at one junction end, which may reflect a read error. The chain uses TRBV9 and TRBJ2-4; D remains unclear. Germline V gene data show CDR1 as SGDLS and CDR2 as YYNGEE. This CDR3 comprises 15 residues. Here the CDR3 reads CASSVDFEPPPPLTF. In DNA form, the CDR3 reads TGTGCCAGCAGCGTAGATTTCGAACCTCCGCCCCCCTTAACCTTC. Based on the CDR3 plus reference TRBV9 and TRBJ2-4, the full variable domain is DSGVTQTPKHLITATGQRVTLRCSPRSGDLSVYWYQQSLDQGLQFLIQYYNGEERAKGNILERFSAQQFPDLHSELNLSSLELGDSALYFCASSVDFEPPPPLTFGAGTRLSVL.

This clonotype was counted only a few times. This sequence joins TRBV7-9 and TRBJ2-7; the D gene is possibly TRBD1 (6 bases). V dropped 7 bases and J dropped 2 bases, with 18 bases sitting between them. CDR1 and CDR2 (germline): SEHNR, FQNEAQ (reference sequence). CDR3 length: 15 residues. The DNA of the CDR3 is TGTGCCAGCACCGCAACCCAGGGGAATCCCTACGAGCAGTACTTC. Amino acid sequence: CASTATQGNPYEQYF.

This clonotype has only a few counts. V is TRBV9 and J is TRBJ2-1; 7 positions match TRBD2. CDR1 SGDLS and CDR2 YYNGEE come from the germline V gene. This CDR3 has 15 residues. The trim removed 0 bases at V and 2 bases at J, leaving 2 bases unmatched. CDR3 in amino acids: CASSVVAGAYNEQFF. In nucleotides, the CDR3 is TGTGCCAGCAGCGTAGTGGCGGGGGCCTACAATGAGCAGTTCTTC. Drawing the rest from reference TRBV9 and TRBJ2-1, the complete variable domain is DSGVTQTPKHLITATGQRVTLRCSPRSGDLSVYWYQQSLDQGLQFLIQYYNGEERAKGNILERFSAQQFPDLHSELNLSSLELGDSALYFCASSVVAGAYNEQFFGPGTRLTVL.

The sample holds a few counts of this clonotype. The chain employs TRBV4-1 and TRBJ2-6; D not certain. The germline gives CDR1 MGHRA, CDR2 YSYEKL. CDR3 size: 15 residues. V dropped 1 base and J dropped 1 base, with 5 bases sitting between them. This chain's CDR3 is CASSQVVSGANVLTF. The CDR3 nucleotides are TGCGCCAGCAGCCAAGTCGTATCTGGGGCCAACGTCCTGACTTTC.

A few counts support this clonotype. The V call is TRBV7-9, the J call TRBJ2-7; 7 bases are a match to TRBD1. This CDR3 is 16 amino acids long. The germline V gene encodes CDR1 SEHNR and CDR2 FQNEAQ (reference sequence). With 5 bases clipped from V and 2 bases from J, the junction kept 12 bases outside the gene matches. The CDR3 loop is CASSPMTGILTYEQYF. The CDR3 region has the DNA TGTGCCAGCAGCCCAATGACAGGGATACTAACCTACGAGCAGTACTTC.

This clonotype was recorded only once. The rearrangement links TRBV20-1 to TRBJ2-7; D gene unclear. Looked up from germline, CDR1 is DFQATT and CDR2 is SNEGSKA (reference sequence). The CDR3 spans 12 residues. Between the trimmed V and J ends, which lost 3 bases and 6 bases, there was a span of 12 bases. The CDR3 loop reads CSARRSTTEQYF. CDR3 DNA sequence: TGCAGTGCTAGGCGGTCGACAACCGAGCAGTACTTC.

This clonotype was recorded a few times. The rearrangement uses TRBV5-1 and TRBJ1-2, with D hard to call. Germline V lookup: CDR1 SGHRS, CDR2 YFSETQ. The CDR3 totals 13 residues. V lost 4 bases and J lost 3, with 10 bases in between. The CDR3 reads CASSAYGDYGYTF. In DNA form, the CDR3 reads TGCGCCAGCAGCGCCTACGGAGACTATGGCTACACCTTC.

This clonotype was detected a few times. V usage is TRBV5-1 and J usage is TRBJ2-2; TRBD1 matches 9 bases. V shed 3 bases and J 4 bases; nucleotides not matched to a gene: 4. Per germline, CDR1 SGHRS and CDR2 YFSETQ. The CDR3 spans 15 residues. DNA of the CDR3: TGCGCCAGCAGCTCCTACAGGGGGCCCACCGGGGAGCTGTTTTTT. Its protein is CASSSYRGPTGELFF.

In this sample, this clonotype turned up a few times. This chain connects TRBV9 to TRBJ2-1; D unclear. There are 17 residues in the CDR3. The V gene's germline CDR1 is SGDLS and CDR2 YYNGEE. Trimming removed 0 bases from V and 3 bases from J, with 16 bases in between. CDR3 nucleotides: TGTGCCAGCAGCGTAGATTATGGGGTAGGGCACTACAATGAGCAGTTCTTC. Translated: CASSVDYGVGHYNEQFF.

The rearrangement joins TRBV7-2 to TRBJ1-5; D call uncertain. Per germline, CDR1 SGHTA and CDR2 FQGNSA. The V end lost 10 bases, the J end lost 0 bases, and 13 bases lay between the germline ends. The CDR3 totals 14 residues. The CDR3 DNA reads as TGTGCCACACAAAAAACATTTAGCAATCAGCCCCAGCATTTT. Residues: CATQKTFSNQPQHF.

This chain joins TRBV25-1 and TRBJ2-5; D is unresolved. CDR3 length: 14 amino acids. CDR1 is MGHDK and CDR2 is SYGVNS in the germline V gene. V was cut by 8 bases and J by 0 bases, with 13 bases left in between. Written as DNA, the CDR3 is TGTGCCAGCGGCCCCCCCAGCGACCAAGAGACCCAGTACTTC. It yields the protein CASGPPSDQETQYF.

The chain couples TRBV20-1 to TRBJ2-7, with TRBD1 as a possible D gene (5 bases). The V and J ends lost 6 bases and 4 bases respectively, with 19 bases between them. Germline assignment: CDR1 DFQATT and CDR2 SNEGSKA (reference sequence). CDR3 length: 14 residues. The CDR3 loop reads CSAQGPLGRYEQYF. CDR3 DNA: TGCAGTGCGCAGGGTCCCCTCGGACGTTACGAGCAGTACTTC.

The rearrangement joins TRBV7-9 to TRBJ2-3, with 11 bases aligning to TRBD2. The CDR3 length is 15 residues. V trimming: 5 bases; J trimming: 3 bases; junction bases outside the gene matches: 4. Germline loops: CDR1 SEHNR, CDR2 FQNEAQ (reference sequence). DNA for the CDR3: TGTGCCAGCAGCCCACTAGCGGGAGAAACAGATACGCAGTATTTT. Translating it yields CASSPLAGETDTQYF.

The chain couples TRBV11-1 to TRBJ1-5, with a tentative D call TRBD1 (5 bases). Trimming removed 2 bases at V and 1 base at J, with 6 bases between. This CDR3 contains 14 residues. CDR1 and CDR2 (germline): SGHAT, FQDESV (reference sequence). This chain's CDR3 is CASSLRGSNQPQHF. In nucleotides, the CDR3 is TGTGCCAGCAGCTTACGGGGGAGCAATCAGCCCCAGCATTTT.

The chain uses TRBV6-1 and TRBJ2-5, with 13 positions matching TRBD2. Germline V gives CDR1 MNHNS, CDR2 SASEGT. Unmatched junction bases numbered 6, after V lost 6 bases and J lost 5 bases. The CDR3 covers 15 residues. The CDR3 region is CASSRGTSGTETQYF. CDR3 bases: TGTGCCAGCAGCAGAGGGACTAGCGGGACGGAGACCCAGTACTTC.

The chain has TRBV5-1 and TRBJ1-1; D is possibly TRBD1 (6 bases). This CDR3 contains 14 residues. Trimming cost V 0 bases and J 3 bases, with 9 bases left between them. The V gene's germline CDR1 is SGHRS and CDR2 YFSETQ. The CDR3 loop is CASSLGTDDTEAFF. CDR3 DNA: TGCGCCAGCAGCTTGGGGACAGACGACACTGAAGCTTTCTTT. The entire variable domain, with the rest obtained from reference TRBV5-1 and TRBJ1-1, is as follows: KAGVTQTPRYLIKTRGQQVTLSCSPISGHRSVSWYQQTPGQGLQFLFEYFSETQRNKGNFPGRFSGRQFSNSRSEMNVSTLELGDSALYLCASSLGTDDTEAFFGQGTRLTVV.

This clonotype was observed a few times. This sequence joins TRBV27 and TRBJ1-1; D ambiguous. CDR3 size: 15 residues. The V end lost 2 bases, the J end lost 5 bases, and 15 bases lay between the germline ends. Germline-derived CDR1 and CDR2 are MNHEY and SMNVEV (reference sequence). The DNA of the CDR3 is TGTGCCAGCAGTTTAGGTGGCTCTCTGGGGACTGAAGCTTTCTTT. Translated, it gives CASSLGGSLGTEAFF.

This clonotype was picked up a small number of times. The chain is built from TRBV27 and TRBJ1-2; TRBD1 aligns across 8 bases. Unmatched junction bases numbered 6, after V lost 3 bases and J lost 3 bases. Germline lookup yields CDR1 MNHEY and CDR2 SMNVEV (reference sequence). The CDR3 runs 15 residues. This chain's CDR3 is CASSFRQGMDYGYTF. CDR3 DNA sequence: TGTGCCAGCAGTTTTCGACAGGGGATGGACTATGGCTACACCTTC.

This clonotype was seen a handful of times. The V call is TRBV27, the J call TRBJ1-1; D remains ambiguous. The CDR3 consists of 14 residues. Per the germline V gene, CDR1 is MNHEY and CDR2 is SMNVEV (reference sequence). Trimming took off 2 bases at V and 2 bases at J, with 9 bases between the two ends. This CDR3 is CASSLLTSNTEAFF. CDR3 coding DNA: TGTGCCAGCAGTTTACTAACATCCAACACTGAAGCTTTCTTT.